This record concerns one TCR beta chain sequence. Its target antigen remains unknown. No base qualities exist here, and no much larger clone lies one base off it. Donors were around 37 systemically healthy Caucasian individuals from Russia aged roughly 6 to 100 years. Each donor gave ten milliliters of peripheral blood, drawn into EDTA-treated Vacutainer tubes. Ficoll-Paque density-gradient centrifugation was used to isolate PBMCs, with at least 7 million obtained per sample. Trizol reagent was used to extract total RNA from the PBMCs, yielding at least 5.5 micrograms per sample. For every donor, flow cytometry on a PBMC aliquot measured the percentage of naive CD45RAhigh/CD27high T cells. The data stem from a study of blood T cells in healthy people across ages (dated by TCRdb to between 2014 and 2017). Study-wide context: In model experiments, roughly one uniquely barcoded TCR beta cDNA molecule per two T cells was captured by template switching. Using the same blood draw, the study looked at two additional independent replicas of 1 million unique cDNA reads for two donors, one aged 18 to 30 and the other aged 80 or older. To track age-related changes in TCR beta repertoire diversity, the study relied on deep sequencing normalized with unique cDNA molecular identifiers. Four age groups were formed from the donors: young (average around 15 years), middle-aged (around 39), aged (under 70) and long-lived (less than 85). To avoid experimental bias, donors of different ages were spread randomly across the sequencing lanes.

Overall study results and their limits: Observed TCR beta diversity per million T cells fell roughly linearly with age, and a significant reduction was already apparent by age roughly 40. A strong correlation was found between observed TCR beta diversity and the percentage of naive T cells measured by flow cytometry. Because profiling used bulk unsorted PBMCs, naive and antigen-experienced compartments could not be compared conclusively. The long-lived group showed more naive CD4+ T cells, fewer expanded clones and increased TCR diversity than the aged group, suggesting age selection. Donor CMV infection status was unknown, potentially confounding age-related changes in expanded clonotypes. Estimates of total diversity based on one million sequenced T cells were regarded as lower bounds and as underestimates.

Receptor libraries were prepared by 5' RACE. The instrument given in TCRdb is Illumina HiSeq 2500. A second PCR of roughly 6 to 11 cycles was run with a J-beta primer mix and a sample-barcoded 5' primer. A template-switch 5' adaptor carrying 12 random nucleotides introduced a unique molecular identifier onto each TCR beta cDNA molecule. Each sample yielded at least 2.5 million CDR3-containing paired-end reads. All of the RNA was converted into first-strand cDNA using the Mint cDNA synthesis kit, with a TRBC-specific oligonucleotide serving as the primer. All cDNA was treated with uracil-DNA glycosylase and then went through a first 18-cycle PCR with the universal primers M1SS and BC2_uni_R. From the authors' description of their analysis: Each sample was normalized by randomly selecting 1 million high-quality reads, each carrying a distinct molecular identifier. Reads with shared molecular identifiers were discarded instead of being binned into consensus sequences. MiTCR, set to a Q25 quality threshold and the strictest error-elimination algorithm, was used for CDR3 identification, clonotype clustering and error correction. Lower-bound total TCR beta diversity was estimated with a nonparametric unseen species model using Euler transformation. Using fastp at Q25 and MiXCR, TCRdb reprocessed the public reads and kept productive beta chains. Entries are consolidated by CDR3 protein sequence, retaining the most common genes and DNA. The authors' filters were not applied to this entry. This sample holds roughly 800,000 distinct CDR3 sequences; 58% were observed only once. The ten most abundant clones make up around 20% of the sample.

The sequence was obtained from a young man in good health. Material: blood.

The CDR3 amino acid sequence is: CSARNAGRVNYEQYF. In nucleotide form, the sequence is TGCAGTGCTAGAAATGCGGGCAGGGTAAACTACGAGCAGTACTTC. The chain was built from TRBV20-1 and TRBJ2-7; the D gene is possibly TRBD1 or TRBD2, with 5 bases matching each. The CDR3, cysteine through phenylalanine, is 15 amino acids long. Just CDR3 DNA is preserved here, 45 bases in frame from base 1. CDR1 and CDR2, looked up from the germline V gene (reference sequence), are DFQATT and SNEGSKA. The V end loses 2 bases and the J end loses 3 bases, and a stretch of 17 bases separates them.